Described below is a single T cell receptor (beta chain) sequence and its context. This clone was detected a few times. Its antigen is not yet known. No much larger clonotype is one base removed from it; base qualities were not supplied. The CDR3 contains 17 residues, cysteine and phenylalanine counted. The sequence is cut down to CDR3 DNA, 51 bases in frame from base 1. Trimming at the junction amounts to 5 bases on V and 3 bases on J, and the germline ends lie 19 bases apart. Per the germline V gene, MDHEN is the CDR1 and SYDVKM is the CDR2. Each donor gave one peripheral blood draw, averaging approximately 120 mL, which was collected into heparinised tubes. Using a panel that included CD45RO, CCR7, CD25, CD127, CD95 and CD27, naive, central memory, regulatory and stem cell-like memory CD4+ T cells were sorted on a BD FACSAria II. All sorted populations exceeded 95% purity. Right away, PBMCs were isolated by Lymphoprep density gradient centrifugation and were stained directly, with no culture step. To minimize batch effects, samples were stained and sorted in pairs, one healthy donor with one patient per experiment.

The entry originates in a study of beta chain features in type 1 diabetes listed by TCRdb under 2018. In the study overall: No differences in mean age, gender distribution, total cell number or subset yield were found between patients and healthy donors. A total of under 120,000,000 sorted cells were examined across all samples, and RNA yield correlated strongly with the number of cells per subset. The study compared the TCRB repertoires of sorted circulating CD4+ T cell subsets in recently diagnosed type 1 diabetes patients with those in matched healthy donors. Regulatory and stem cell-like memory subsets were obtained from only 8 patients and about 8 healthy donors, while naive and central memory subsets were obtained from all 30 or so donors. The full study reports these points: Because cDNA was sequenced instead of genomic DNA, activated cells with high expression could be over-represented, although the groups did not differ in activation or CD3 levels. Naive, central memory and regulatory TCRB repertoires appeared more similar among patients than among healthy donors. A moderate but significant shortening of TCRB CDR3 length was observed in type 1 diabetes patients in all four CD4+ subsets. Patients with type 1 diabetes made fewer insertions and deleted more nucleotides at VDJ recombination sites, implying thymic rearrangement abnormalities. Shorter templates might have been favored by PCR, but patient and control samples were amplified and corrected together, so both groups would have been affected equally by any skew. HLA sub-analyses involved small numbers of individuals, so any influence of HLA type on TCRB rearrangement remained unresolved.

The High Capacity cDNA Reverse Transcription Kit was used to reverse transcribe all of the isolated RNA, meaning that expressed TCRB transcripts were what got sequenced. Deep immunoSEQ sequencing was applied to naive, central memory and regulatory T cell samples, giving an average of about 3.57 million total reads per sample. Sorted cells were lysed in RLT buffer and RNA was extracted with DNase-treated RNeasy Micro or Mini kits, depending on cell number. Each cell subset was processed separately to prevent cross-contamination, with patient and healthy donor samples processed together. The immunoSEQ multiplex PCR was used to amplify TCRB sequences from cDNA, yielding 87-bp fragments that span the CDR3 region. Sequencing of the amplicons was done on the Illumina HiSeq platform. Per the authors' processing: PCR bias was computationally corrected using synthetic template baselines, reads within Hamming distance 2 were collapsed, and singletons that could not be merged were discarded. Reads were aligned to IMGT to assign V, D and J genes, CDR3 length, and insertions or deletions at six rearrangement sites. Within each subset, clonotype counts were normalized to the number of sorted cells before true diversity and Gini coefficients were calculated with the tcR R package. The overlap coefficient, calculated on TCRB nucleotide sequences, was used to quantify repertoire sharing. As a proxy for the pre-selection repertoire, out-of-frame TCRB sequences from naive cells were analyzed. TCRdb stores this immuneACCESS table with in-frame sequences only. Part of the clones is absent; in the studies checked, under half of the shortfall reflects unresolved V genes, and no reason is known for the rest. From that table come the V and J calls and clone size; the DNA was used to work out D and trimming. In this sample the table shows 250,000 to 300,000 clones, over 11% of which occur a single time. Of the sample, roughly 0.018% is held by the ten largest clones.

The sequenced material came from naive CD4+ T cells from blood. The label giving this sample's cell subset or site can be read as: true naive CD4+ T cells. Here the chain combines TRBV28 and TRBJ2-2, with the D gene too uncertain to name. This clonotype was obtained from a young man with type 1 diabetes. The CDR3 region has the sequence CASSPKSRSWYTGELFF. The sequenced DNA is TGTGCCAGCAGTCCCAAATCCCGGAGTTGGTACACCGGGGAGCTGTTTTTT.